These 2 T cell receptor beta chains originate from one sample sequenced in a study of T cell changes during pregnancy in multiple sclerosis. The protocol was immunoSEQ multiplex PCR, while the TCRdb copy is restricted to in-frame clones and leaves out a portion. Of approximately 92,000 clones listed, 80% to 95% are singletons. The sequencing here drew on peripheral blood, taken after pregnancy. The receptor set was obtained from a female donor with multiple sclerosis, enrolled in a pregnancy study.

This chain joins TRBV27 and TRBJ2-5; 7 nucleotides match TRBD1. This CDR3 has 13 amino acids. Germline V lookup: CDR1 MNHEY, CDR2 SMNVEV (reference sequence). V was pared by 8 bases and J by 3 bases, with 6 bases of the junction left unmatched. The CDR3 sequence: CASPRDRKETQYF. Written as DNA, the CDR3 is TGTGCCAGCCCTCGGGACAGAAAAGAGACCCAGTACTTC.

The chain recombines TRBV6-5 with TRBJ2-7; 13 positions agree with TRBD2. V lost 6 bases to trimming and J lost 5 bases; unmatched junction nucleotides: 4. In germline, CDR1 is MNHEY, CDR2 SVGAGI. CDR3 length: 14 amino acids. Here the CDR3 DNA reads TGTGCCAGCAGCCCCGGGACTAGCGGGAACGAGCAGTACTTC. Translating it yields CASSPGTSGNEQYF.